The rows below give T cell receptor beta chains drawn from one sample of a study of blood T cell repertoires in COVID-19. Sequencing used immunoSEQ multiplex PCR; TCRdb keeps in-frame clones, though not all of them. The data contain tens of thousands of clones, 60% to 80% of them singletons. Sequenced sample: peripheral blood. Receptor source: a woman between 55 and 75 years old with acute or convalescent COVID-19. The CDR3 runs from the conserved cysteine through the conserved F or W. The D gene is left open where the match is weak. Clone size is not always given. Where it is, it says once, few, many or a class for expanded clones.

J gene,V gene,clone size,D gene,CDR3 length,CDR3 protein,CDR3 DNA
TRBJ1-2,TRBV28,once,NA,18,CASSLGGGGRSPNYGYTF,TGTGCCAGCAGTCTGGGGGGAGGGGGGCGGTCTCCGAACTATGGCTACACCTTC
TRBJ2-2,TRBV7-2,NA,NA,13,CASKGVNTGELFF,TGTGCCAGCAAAGGGGTGAACACCGGGGAGCTGTTTTTT
TRBJ1-2,TRBV5-1,NA,NA,14,CASSQAGRRNGYTF,TGCGCCAGCAGCCAGGCAGGGCGTAGGAATGGCTACACCTTC
TRBJ2-7,TRBV6-1,NA,NA,14,CASSDGGLSDEQYF,TGTGCCAGCAGTGACGGGGGGCTTTCGGACGAGCAGTACTTC
TRBJ1-4,TRBV29-1,NA,NA,12,CSARTPSEKLFF,TGCAGCGCTAGGACACCGAGTGAAAAACTGTTTTTT
TRBJ2-7,TRBV10-3,NA,TRBD1,14,CAISPGTGTYEQYF,TGTGCCATCAGCCCGGGGACAGGAACCTACGAGCAGTACTTC
TRBJ1-1,TRBV6-1,NA,NA,14,CASSELRGNTEAFF,TGTGCCAGCAGTGAACTAAGGGGGAACACTGAAGCTTTCTTT
TRBJ2-3,TRBV27,NA,TRBD1,14,CASKLQGASDTQYF,TGTGCCAGCAAGCTCCAGGGGGCTTCAGATACGCAGTATTTT
TRBJ1-1,TRBV2,few,NA,13,CASSDRTNTEAFF,TGTGCCAGCAGTGACAGAACGAACACTGAAGCTTTCTTT
TRBJ2-7,TRBV10-1,NA,NA,11,CAGGHRYEQYF,TGCGCCGGGGGACACCGCTACGAGCAGTACTTC
TRBJ2-5,TRBV4-2,NA,TRBD2,16,CASSPGGVAGSETQYF,TGTGCCAGCAGCCCGGGGGGAGTAGCGGGATCTGAGACCCAGTACTTC
TRBJ1-2,TRBV12-3/TRBV12-4,NA,NA,13,CASATSGSDGYTF,TGTGCCAGTGCTACATCGGGGAGCGATGGCTACACCTTC
TRBJ2-3,TRBV6-5,NA,TRBD2,15,CASSYLAGFTDTQYF,TGTGCCAGCAGTTACCTAGCGGGGTTCACAGATACGCAGTATTTT
TRBJ2-3,TRBV11-2,few,NA,12,CASSPFRGTQYF,TGTGCCAGCAGCCCCTTTCGAGGTACGCAGTATTTT
TRBJ2-3,TRBV7-3,NA,NA,13,CASSPNNRDTQYF,TGTGCCAGCAGCCCTAATAACCGGGATACGCAGTATTTT